The clone carrying this T cell receptor delta chain is labeled as medium-sized. A much larger clone is a single base away; this may be a read error. Other nucleotide sequences in the sample specify the same CDR3. TCRdb re-identified clones in the RT-PCR reads via CATT. The sample has 850 to 1,200 delta-chain clones; 3.6% are singletons. The sample belongs to a study of gamma-delta T cells after stem cell transplantation. The sequenced material came from gamma-delta T cells. The sequence derives from a human donor. It is not recorded whose cells these are; they may come from a transplant donor.

CDR3 residues: CACDTGFRSTGGRQYTDKLIF. The CDR3 DNA sequence: TGTGCCTGTGACACCGGGTTCCGGAGTACTGGGGGCCGACAGTACACCGATAAACTCATCTTT. This chain connects TRDV2 to TRDJ1; 8 bases are a match to TRDD3. Looked up from germline, CDR1 is GEAIGNYY and CDR2 is EKD. V lost 0 bases to trimming and J lost 0 bases; unmatched junction nucleotides: 20. This CDR3 is built from 21 residues.